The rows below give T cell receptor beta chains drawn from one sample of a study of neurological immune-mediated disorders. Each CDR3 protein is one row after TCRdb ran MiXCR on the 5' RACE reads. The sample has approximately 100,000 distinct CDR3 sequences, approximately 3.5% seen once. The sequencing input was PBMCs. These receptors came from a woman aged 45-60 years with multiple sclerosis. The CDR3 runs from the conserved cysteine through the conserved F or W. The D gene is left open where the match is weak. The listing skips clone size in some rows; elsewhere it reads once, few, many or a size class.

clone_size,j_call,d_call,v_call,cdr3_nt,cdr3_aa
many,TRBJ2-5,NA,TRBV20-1,TGCAGTGCTACCCCGGGCCCGATGAAAGAGACCCAGTACTTC,CSATPGPMKETQYF
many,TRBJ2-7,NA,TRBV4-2,TGTGCCAGCAGCCAAGTTTTGGGTCGAGAACAGTCCTACGAGCAGTACTTC,CASSQVLGREQSYEQYF
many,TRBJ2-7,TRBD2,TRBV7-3,TGTGCCAGCAGCTCAGGACTAGCGGGGGGTGAGCAGTACTTC,CASSSGLAGGEQYF
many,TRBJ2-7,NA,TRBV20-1,TGCAGTGCCACAGACTTTCCCTACGAGCAGTACTTC,CSATDFPYEQYF
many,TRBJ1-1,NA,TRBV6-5,TGTGCCAGCAGCCTCCAAGGGGGAGGTAACACTGAAGCTTTCTTT,CASSLQGGGNTEAFF
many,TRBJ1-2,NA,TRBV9,TGTGCCAGCAGCCCCGAGACGGCCGGCTACACCTTC,CASSPETAGYTF
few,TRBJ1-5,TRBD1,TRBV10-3,TGTGCCATCAGCTGGGGACAGGGGAAATATAAGACCCAGAATTTT,CAISWGQGKYKTQNF
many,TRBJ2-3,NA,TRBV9,TGTGCCAGCAGCGAGGCCGCTAGGTATACGCAGTATTTT,CASSEAARYTQYF
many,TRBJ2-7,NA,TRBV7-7,TGTGCTAGCAGCTTGTCCCCCTCCGACGGGCAGTACTTC,CASSLSPSDGQYF
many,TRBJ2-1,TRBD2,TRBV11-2,TGTGCCAGCAGCCCCCGACTAGCGGGGATCTACAATGAGCAGTTCTTC,CASSPRLAGIYNEQFF
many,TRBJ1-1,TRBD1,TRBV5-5,TGTGCCAGCAGAGAGACAGGGATTCTCTCTGAAGCTTTCTTT,CASRETGILSEAFF
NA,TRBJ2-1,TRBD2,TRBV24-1,TGTGCCACCAGTGATTGGGGGGGGAAAGATGAGCAGTTCTTC,CATSDWGGKDEQFF
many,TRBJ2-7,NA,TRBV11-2,TGTGCCAGCAGCTTAGATATGGGACACCGAGAGCAGTACTTC,CASSLDMGHREQYF
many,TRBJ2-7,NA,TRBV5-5,TGTGCCAGCAGCCGCCGGGCCTACGAGCAGTACTTC,CASSRRAYEQYF
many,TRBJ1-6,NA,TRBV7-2,TGTGCCAGCAGAGAGCGGGGGGTAATGAATTCACCCCTCCACTTT,CASRERGVMNSPLHF
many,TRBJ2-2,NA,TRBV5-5,TGTGCCAGCAGCTTGGCCACGGGTTTCACCGGGGAGCTGTTTTTT,CASSLATGFTGELFF
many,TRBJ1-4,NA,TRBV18,TGTGCCAGCTCACCACTTTTGGGGGCCGATAATGAAAAACTGTTTTTT,CASSPLLGADNEKLFF
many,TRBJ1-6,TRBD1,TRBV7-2,TGTGCCAGCAGCCGGCAGACAGGGACCAATTCACCCCTCCACTTT,CASSRQTGTNSPLHF
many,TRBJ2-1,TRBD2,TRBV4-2,TGTGCCAGCAGCCCCGGACTAGCGGGGGGAAATGAGCAGTTCTTC,CASSPGLAGGNEQFF
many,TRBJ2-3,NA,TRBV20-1,TGCAGTGTCTCCGGGGGTGGCACAGATACGCAGTATTTT,CSVSGGGTDTQYF
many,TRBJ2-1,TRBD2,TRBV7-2,TGTGCCAGCAGCTTTAGCGGGGCCACATCCTACAATGAGCAGTTCTTC,CASSFSGATSYNEQFF
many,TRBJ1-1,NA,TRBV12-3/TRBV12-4,TGTGCCAGCAGTTTAGCCCGGCGAGCTAACACTGAAGCTTTCTTT,CASSLARRANTEAFF
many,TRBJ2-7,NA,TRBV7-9,TGTGCCAGCACCTCTGGGGGGGAGCAGTACTTC,CASTSGGEQYF
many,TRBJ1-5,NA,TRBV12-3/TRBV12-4,TGTGCCAGCAGTTTAGTGGATAGCAATCAGCCCCAGCATTTT,CASSLVDSNQPQHF
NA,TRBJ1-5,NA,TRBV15,TGTGCCACCAGCAGAGATCCCCCGGGTAGCAATCAGCCCCAGAATTTT,CATSRDPPGSNQPQNF
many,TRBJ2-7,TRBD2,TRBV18,TGTGCCAGCTCACCTACTAGGACTAGCGGGGGCTACGAGCAGTACTTC,CASSPTRTSGGYEQYF
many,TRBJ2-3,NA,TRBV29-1,TGCAGCGTTGGCAGGGGAACCACAGATACGCAGTATTTT,CSVGRGTTDTQYF
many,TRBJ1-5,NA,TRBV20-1,TGCAGTGCTAGAGATGGTGAGAGGGGAAGTCCGCCCCAGCATTTT,CSARDGERGSPPQHF
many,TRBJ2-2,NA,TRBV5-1,TGCGCCAGCAGCTTAGGCGGGCCGGGCACCGGGGAGCTGTTTTTT,CASSLGGPGTGELFF
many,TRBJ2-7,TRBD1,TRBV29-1,TGCAGCGTTGAACTACGCAGGGGGAACGAGCAGTACTTC,CSVELRRGNEQYF
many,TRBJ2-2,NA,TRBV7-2,TGTGCCAGCAGCCCGACAGGGAACACCGGGGAGCTGTTTTTT,CASSPTGNTGELFF
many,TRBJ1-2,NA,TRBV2,TGTGCCAGCAGACCGGGGGGAAGAAACTATGGCTACACCTTC,CASRPGGRNYGYTF
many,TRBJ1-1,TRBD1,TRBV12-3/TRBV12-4,TGTGCCAGCAGTCCTTCGACAGGGTGGGTCAGTAGCACTGAAGCTTTCTTT,CASSPSTGWVSSTEAFF
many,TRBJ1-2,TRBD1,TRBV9,TGTGCCAGCAGCGCGGGACAGGGGGACTATGGCTACACCTTC,CASSAGQGDYGYTF
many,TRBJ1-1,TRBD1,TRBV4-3,TGCGCCAGCAGCCCGACAGGGTTCACTGAAGCTTTCTTT,CASSPTGFTEAFF
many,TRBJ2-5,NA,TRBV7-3,TGTGCCAGCAGCTTGTCGTCCGTCGCGCAAGAGACCCAGTACTTC,CASSLSSVAQETQYF
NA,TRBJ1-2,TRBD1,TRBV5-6,TGTGCCAGCAATCGGGAGAGTTGGGGCGGGGACAGAATTAACTATGGCTACACCTTC,CASNRESWGGDRINYGYTF
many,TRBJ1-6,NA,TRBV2,TGTGCCAGCAGTTTAGGGGCCGGGCAGGGCCGAATTGGTTCACCCCTCCACTTT,CASSLGAGQGRIGSPLHF
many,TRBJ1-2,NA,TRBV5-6,TGTGCCAGCACCGAATCATGGACCGTCGGGCTCAATGGCTACACCTTC,CASTESWTVGLNGYTF
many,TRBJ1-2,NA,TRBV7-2,TGTGCCAGCAGTATGACATCCTATGGCTACACCTTC,CASSMTSYGYTF
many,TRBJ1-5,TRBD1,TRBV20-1,TGCAGTGCGGCCAGGGGGGACCAGCCCCAGCATTTT,CSAARGDQPQHF
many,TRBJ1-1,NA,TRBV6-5,TGTGCCAGCAGTTCCCCCGCAGGGAGGGACACTGAAGCTTTCTTT,CASSSPAGRDTEAFF
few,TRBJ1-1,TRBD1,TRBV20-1,TGCAGTGCTAGAGATAGTTTTGGGTCAGGGGGTATGAACACTGAAGCTTTCTTT,CSARDSFGSGGMNTEAFF
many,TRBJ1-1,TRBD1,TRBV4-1,TGCGCCAGCAGCCAAGAGACAGGGGCGTCTCGGTATACTGAAGCTTTCTTT,CASSQETGASRYTEAFF
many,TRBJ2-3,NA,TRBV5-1,TGCGCCAGCAGCTTCGGGGCAGCGGCGCGGGGTACGCAGTATTTT,CASSFGAAARGTQYF
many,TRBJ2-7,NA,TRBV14,TGTGCCAGCAGCCAAGATAGGTTGGAGCAGTACTTC,CASSQDRLEQYF
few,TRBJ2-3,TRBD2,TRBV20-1,TGCAGTGCTAGAGATCTCGTGGGGGGGGGAGATACGCAGTATTTT,CSARDLVGGGDTQYF
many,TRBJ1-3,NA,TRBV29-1,TGCAGCGGTGGGACACTGAACACCATATATTTT,CSGGTLNTIYF
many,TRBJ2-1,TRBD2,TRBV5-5,TGTGCCAGCAGCGCGGGGGGCTCCGGGCATGAGCAGTTCTTC,CASSAGGSGHEQFF
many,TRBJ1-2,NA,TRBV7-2,TGTGCCAGCAGCCCCGGGACACTGAACTATGGCTACACCTTC,CASSPGTLNYGYTF
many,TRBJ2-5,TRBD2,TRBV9,TGTGCCAGCAGCTCTACGGGGGGTCAAGAGACCCAGTACTTC,CASSSTGGQETQYF